Listed below are T cell receptor beta chains from one sample, sequenced in a study of blood T cell repertoires in COVID-19. Sequencing used immunoSEQ multiplex PCR; TCRdb keeps in-frame clones, though not all of them. The sample holds tens of thousands of clones, 87% seen once. What was sequenced was peripheral blood. The receptor source for this set is a man aged 55 to 70 with COVID-19, enrolled during active disease. Both conserved end residues are part of each CDR3. A D gene is named only where the DNA matches it firmly. Clone sizes are given selectively: once, few, many, or a class where the clone is expanded.

d_gene: TRBD1
j_gene: TRBJ2-6
v_gene: TRBV27
abundance: NA
len: 17
CDR3nt: TGTGCCAGCACCCCGGGACAGGGGGAACCCGGGGCCAACGTCCTGACTTTC
CDR3aa: CASTPGQGEPGANVLTF

d_gene: NA
j_gene: TRBJ2-1
v_gene: TRBV5-5
abundance: NA
len: 16
CDR3nt: TGTGCCAGCAGCATGGGGACTCTCCGTGATGGCAATGAGCAGTTCTTC
CDR3aa: CASSMGTLRDGNEQFF

d_gene: TRBD2
j_gene: TRBJ2-7
v_gene: TRBV30
abundance: few
len: 14
CDR3nt: TGTGCCTGGAGGATAGCGGGAGCCACCTACGAGCAGTACTTC
CDR3aa: CAWRIAGATYEQYF

d_gene: NA
j_gene: TRBJ1-1
v_gene: TRBV3-1/TRBV3-2
abundance: NA
len: 14
CDR3nt: TGTGCCAGCAGCCCGGGGACACGGAACACTGAAGCTTTCTTT
CDR3aa: CASSPGTRNTEAFF

d_gene: TRBD2
j_gene: TRBJ2-3
v_gene: TRBV9
abundance: NA
len: 15
CDR3nt: TGTGCCAGCACCCCAGTAGCGGGAGTCGCAGATACGCAGTATTTT
CDR3aa: CASTPVAGVADTQYF

d_gene: NA
j_gene: TRBJ1-1
v_gene: TRBV11-2
abundance: few
len: 15
CDR3nt: TGTGCCAGCAGCTTAGACCCAGGGCCAAACACTGAAGCTTTCTTT
CDR3aa: CASSLDPGPNTEAFF

d_gene: NA
j_gene: TRBJ2-7
v_gene: TRBV11-2
abundance: few
len: 13
CDR3nt: TGTGCCAGCAGCTTTTCGGACAGCGACGAGCAGTACTTC
CDR3aa: CASSFSDSDEQYF

d_gene: TRBD1
j_gene: TRBJ1-1
v_gene: TRBV7-9
abundance: NA
len: 14
CDR3nt: TGTGCCAGCAGCTTAGGACAGGGAAGTCCTGAAGCTTTCTTT
CDR3aa: CASSLGQGSPEAFF

d_gene: TRBD1
j_gene: TRBJ2-7
v_gene: TRBV6-1
abundance: once
len: 15
CDR3nt: TGTGCCAGCAGTGAAACGTGGGTCGACAGGGCCGAGCAGTACTTC
CDR3aa: CASSETWVDRAEQYF

d_gene: NA
j_gene: TRBJ1-2
v_gene: TRBV9
abundance: few
len: 17
CDR3nt: TGTGCCAGCAGCGTCCCCACGGGGGGTGGCAGGGCCTATGGCTACACCTTC
CDR3aa: CASSVPTGGGRAYGYTF

d_gene: NA
j_gene: TRBJ1-4
v_gene: TRBV4-2
abundance: NA
len: 17
CDR3nt: TGTGCCAGCAGCCAAGATCAGGGGACAAACTTTTACGGAAAACTGTTTTTT
CDR3aa: CASSQDQGTNFYGKLFF

d_gene: TRBD2
j_gene: TRBJ2-1
v_gene: TRBV5-4
abundance: NA
len: 15
CDR3nt: TGTGCCAGCAGCTTGCTGTTAGCGGGAAGTTATGAGCAGTTCTTC
CDR3aa: CASSLLLAGSYEQFF

d_gene: NA
j_gene: TRBJ1-4
v_gene: TRBV6-5
abundance: NA
len: 15
CDR3nt: TGTGCCAGCAGTCCCCCCCGCGGGTGGGATGAAAAACTGTTTTTT
CDR3aa: CASSPPRGWDEKLFF

d_gene: TRBD1
j_gene: TRBJ1-3
v_gene: TRBV12-5
abundance: once
len: 17
CDR3nt: TGTGCTAGTGGTTTGCGCCCCGGGACAGCCTCTGGAAACACCATATATTTT
CDR3aa: CASGLRPGTASGNTIYF

d_gene: TRBD2
j_gene: TRBJ2-1
v_gene: TRBV4-2
abundance: NA
len: 16
CDR3nt: TGTGCCAGCAGCCAGGGGACTAGCGGGAGGGTGAATGAGCAGTTCTTC
CDR3aa: CASSQGTSGRVNEQFF

d_gene: NA
j_gene: TRBJ1-1
v_gene: TRBV29-1
abundance: NA
len: 15
CDR3nt: TGCAGCGTTGGGGGACGGGGAGGGATGAACACTGAAGCTTTCTTT
CDR3aa: CSVGGRGGMNTEAFF